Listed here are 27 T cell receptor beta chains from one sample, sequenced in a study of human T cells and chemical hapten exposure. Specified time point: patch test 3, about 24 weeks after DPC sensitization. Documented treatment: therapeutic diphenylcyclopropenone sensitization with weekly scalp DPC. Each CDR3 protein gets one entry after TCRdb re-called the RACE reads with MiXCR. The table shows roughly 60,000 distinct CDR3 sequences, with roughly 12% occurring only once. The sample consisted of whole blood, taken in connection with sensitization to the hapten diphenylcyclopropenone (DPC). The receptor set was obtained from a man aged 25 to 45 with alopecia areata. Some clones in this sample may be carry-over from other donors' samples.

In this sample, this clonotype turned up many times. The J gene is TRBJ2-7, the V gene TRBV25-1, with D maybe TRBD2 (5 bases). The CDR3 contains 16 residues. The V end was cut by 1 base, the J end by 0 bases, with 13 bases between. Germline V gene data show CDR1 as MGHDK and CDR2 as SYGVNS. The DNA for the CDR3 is TGTGCCAGCAGTGAATCCGCCGGGGTTCTCTCCTACGAGCAGTACTTC. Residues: CASSESAGVLSYEQYF.

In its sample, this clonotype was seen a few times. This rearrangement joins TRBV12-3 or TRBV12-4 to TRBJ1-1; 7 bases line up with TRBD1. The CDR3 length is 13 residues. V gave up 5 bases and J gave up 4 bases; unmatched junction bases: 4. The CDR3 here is CASSRYRGTEAFF. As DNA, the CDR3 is TGTGCCAGCAGTCGTTACAGGGGCACTGAAGCTTTCTTT.

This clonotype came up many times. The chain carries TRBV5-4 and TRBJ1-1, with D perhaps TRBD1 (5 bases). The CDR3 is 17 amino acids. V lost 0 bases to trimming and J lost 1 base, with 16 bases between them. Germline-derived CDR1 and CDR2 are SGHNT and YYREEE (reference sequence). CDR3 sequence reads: CASSLAAGPGKNTEAFF. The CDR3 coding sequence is TGTGCCAGCAGCTTGGCGGCAGGGCCGGGTAAGAACACTGAAGCTTTCTTT.

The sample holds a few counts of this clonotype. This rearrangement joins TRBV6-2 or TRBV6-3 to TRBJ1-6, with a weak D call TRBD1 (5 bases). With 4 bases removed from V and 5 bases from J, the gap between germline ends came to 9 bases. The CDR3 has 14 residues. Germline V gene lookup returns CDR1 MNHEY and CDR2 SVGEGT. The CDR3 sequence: CASSFGTDNSPLHF. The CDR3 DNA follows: TGTGCCAGCAGTTTCGGGACGGATAATTCACCCCTCCACTTT.

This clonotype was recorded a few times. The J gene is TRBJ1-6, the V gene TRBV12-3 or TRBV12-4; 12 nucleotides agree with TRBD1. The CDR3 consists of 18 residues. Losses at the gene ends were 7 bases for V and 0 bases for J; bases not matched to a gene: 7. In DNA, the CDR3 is TGTGCCAGCAAAACCGGGACAGGGGGCATCTCCTATAATTCACCCCTCCACTTT. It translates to CASKTGTGGISYNSPLHF.

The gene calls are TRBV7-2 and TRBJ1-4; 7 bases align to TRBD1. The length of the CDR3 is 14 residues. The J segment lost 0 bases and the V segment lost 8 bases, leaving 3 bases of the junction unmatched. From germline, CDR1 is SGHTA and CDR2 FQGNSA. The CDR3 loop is CASGQDATNEKLFF. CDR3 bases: TGTGCCAGCGGACAGGATGCAACTAATGAAAAACTGTTTTTT.

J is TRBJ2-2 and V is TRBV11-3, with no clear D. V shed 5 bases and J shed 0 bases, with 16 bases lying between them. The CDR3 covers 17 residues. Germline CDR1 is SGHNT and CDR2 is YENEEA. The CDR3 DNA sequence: TGTGCCAGCAGCCCGGCCCTCAGGCCCGCGAACACCGGGGAGCTGTTTTTT. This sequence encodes CASSPALRPANTGELFF. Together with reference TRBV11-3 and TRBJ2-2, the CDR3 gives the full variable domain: EAGVVQSPRYKIIEKKQPVAFWCNPISGHNTLYWYLQNLGQGPELLIRYENEEAVDDSQLPKDRFSAERLKGVDSTLKIQPAELGDSAVYLCASSPALRPANTGELFFGEGSRLTVL.

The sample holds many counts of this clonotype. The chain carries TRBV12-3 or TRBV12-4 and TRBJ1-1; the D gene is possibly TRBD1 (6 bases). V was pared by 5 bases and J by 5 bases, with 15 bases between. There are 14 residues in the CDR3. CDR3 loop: CASSLGGGGTEAFF. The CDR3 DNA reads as TGTGCCAGCAGTCTCGGGGGAGGGGGGACTGAAGCTTTCTTT.

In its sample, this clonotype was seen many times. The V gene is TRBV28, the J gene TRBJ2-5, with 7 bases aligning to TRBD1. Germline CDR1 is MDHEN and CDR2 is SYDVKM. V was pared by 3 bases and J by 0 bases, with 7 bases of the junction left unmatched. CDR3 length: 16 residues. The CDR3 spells CASSFVATGYQETQYF. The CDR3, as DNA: TGTGCCAGCAGTTTCGTGGCGACAGGGTACCAAGAGACCCAGTACTTC.

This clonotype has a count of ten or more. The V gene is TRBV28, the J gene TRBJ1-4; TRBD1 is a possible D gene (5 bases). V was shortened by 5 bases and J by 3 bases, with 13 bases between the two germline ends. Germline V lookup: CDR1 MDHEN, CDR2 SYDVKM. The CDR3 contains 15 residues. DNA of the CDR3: TGTGCCAGCAGTATCCAGACAGTCTCTAATGAAAAACTGTTTTTT. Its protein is CASSIQTVSNEKLFF.

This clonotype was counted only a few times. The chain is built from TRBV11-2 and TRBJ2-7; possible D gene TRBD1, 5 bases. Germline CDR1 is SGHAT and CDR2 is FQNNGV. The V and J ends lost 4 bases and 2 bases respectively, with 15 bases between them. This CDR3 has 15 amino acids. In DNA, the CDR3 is TGTGCCAGCAGCTCGCTGACACGGACACCCTACGAGCAGTACTTC. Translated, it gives CASSSLTRTPYEQYF.

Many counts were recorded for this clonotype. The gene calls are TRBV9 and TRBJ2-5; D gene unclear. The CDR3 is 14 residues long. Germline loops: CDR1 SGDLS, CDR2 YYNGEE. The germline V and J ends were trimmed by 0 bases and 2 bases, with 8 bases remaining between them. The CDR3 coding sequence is TGTGCCAGCAGCGTAGGTACTCTTCAAGAGACCCAGTACTTC. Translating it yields CASSVGTLQETQYF.

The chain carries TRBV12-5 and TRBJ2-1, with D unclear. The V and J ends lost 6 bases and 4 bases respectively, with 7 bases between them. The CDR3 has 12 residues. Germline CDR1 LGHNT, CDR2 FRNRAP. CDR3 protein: CASGPSYNEQFF. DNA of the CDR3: TGTGCTAGTGGCCCCTCGTACAATGAGCAGTTCTTC.

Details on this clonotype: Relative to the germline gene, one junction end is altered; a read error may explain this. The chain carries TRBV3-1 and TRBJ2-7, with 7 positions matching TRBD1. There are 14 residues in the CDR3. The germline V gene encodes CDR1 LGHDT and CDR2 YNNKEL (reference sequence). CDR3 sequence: CACSLNRGLNEQYF. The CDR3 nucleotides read TGTGCCTGCAGCCTAAACAGGGGTCTCAACGAGCAGTACTTC.

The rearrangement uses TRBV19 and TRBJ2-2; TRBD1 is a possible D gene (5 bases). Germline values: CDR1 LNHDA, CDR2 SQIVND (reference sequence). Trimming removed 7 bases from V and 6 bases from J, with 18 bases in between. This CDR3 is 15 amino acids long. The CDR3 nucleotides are TGTGCCAGTAAGGGGCTAGGTCGATTCGCCGGGGAGCTGTTTTTT. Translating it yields CASKGLGRFAGELFF.

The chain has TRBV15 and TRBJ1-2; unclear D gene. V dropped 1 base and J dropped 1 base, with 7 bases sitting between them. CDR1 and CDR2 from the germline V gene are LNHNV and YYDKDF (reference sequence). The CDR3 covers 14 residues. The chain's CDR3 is CATSRGGSNYGYTF. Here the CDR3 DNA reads TGTGCCACCAGCAGAGGCGGCAGTAACTATGGCTACACCTTC.

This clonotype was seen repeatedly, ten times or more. This chain's CDR3 is CASSADSLYTNTGELFF. The CDR3 nucleotides are TGTGCCAGCAGTGCGGACAGCCTTTACACCAACACCGGGGAGCTGTTTTTT. The chain joins TRBV9 to TRBJ2-2, with TRBD1 as a possible D gene (6 bases). This CDR3 spans 17 amino acids. Germline-derived CDR1 and CDR2 are SGDLS and YYNGEE. The germline V and J ends were trimmed by 5 bases and 2 bases, with 19 bases remaining between them. Looking up the rest from reference TRBV9 and TRBJ2-2 gives the full variable domain: DSGVTQTPKHLITATGQRVTLRCSPRSGDLSVYWYQQSLDQGLQFLIQYYNGEERAKGNILERFSAQQFPDLHSELNLSSLELGDSALYFCASSADSLYTNTGELFFGEGSRLTVL.

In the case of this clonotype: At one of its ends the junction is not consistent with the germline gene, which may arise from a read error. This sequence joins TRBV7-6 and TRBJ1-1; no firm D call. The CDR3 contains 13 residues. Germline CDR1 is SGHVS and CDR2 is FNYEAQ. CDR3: CASSLDPNTEALF. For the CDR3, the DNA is TGTGCCAGCAGCTTAGATCCTAACACTGAAGCTCTCTTT. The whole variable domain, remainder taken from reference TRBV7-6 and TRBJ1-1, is GAGVSQSPRYKVTKRGQDVALRCDPISGHVSLYWYRQALGQGPEFLTYFNYEAQQDKSGLPNDRFSAERPEGSISTLTIQRTEQRDSAMYRCASSLDPNTEALFGQGTRLTVV.

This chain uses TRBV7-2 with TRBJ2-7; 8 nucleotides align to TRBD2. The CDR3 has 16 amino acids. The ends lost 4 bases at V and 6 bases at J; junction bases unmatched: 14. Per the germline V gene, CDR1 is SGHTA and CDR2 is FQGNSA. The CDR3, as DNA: TGTGCCAGCAGCTCCTCTTTAGCGGGGCATTCTTCCGAGCAGTACTTC. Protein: CASSSSLAGHSSEQYF.

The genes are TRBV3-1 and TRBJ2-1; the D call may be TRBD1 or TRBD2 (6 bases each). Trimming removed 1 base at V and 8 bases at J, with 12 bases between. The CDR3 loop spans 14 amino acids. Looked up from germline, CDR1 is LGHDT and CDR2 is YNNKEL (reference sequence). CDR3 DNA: TGTGCCAGCAGCCAAGGACAGAGGGGGGATGAGCAGTTCTTC. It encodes CASSQGQRGDEQFF.

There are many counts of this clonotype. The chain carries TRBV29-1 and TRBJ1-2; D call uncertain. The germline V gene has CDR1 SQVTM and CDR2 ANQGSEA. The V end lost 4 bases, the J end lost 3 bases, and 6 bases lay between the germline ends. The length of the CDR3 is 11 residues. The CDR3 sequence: CSVGQDYGYTF. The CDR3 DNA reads TGCAGCGTTGGCCAGGACTATGGCTACACCTTC.

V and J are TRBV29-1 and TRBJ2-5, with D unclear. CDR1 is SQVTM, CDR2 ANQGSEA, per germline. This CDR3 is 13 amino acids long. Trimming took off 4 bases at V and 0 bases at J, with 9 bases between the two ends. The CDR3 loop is CSVVAMYQETQYF. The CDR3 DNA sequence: TGCAGCGTTGTTGCCATGTACCAAGAGACCCAGTACTTC. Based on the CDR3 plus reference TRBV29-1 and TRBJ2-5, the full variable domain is SAVISQKPSRDICQRGTSLTIQCQVDSQVTMMFWYRQQPGQSLTLIATANQGSEATYESGFVIDKFPISRPNLTFSTLTVSNMSPEDSSIYLCSVVAMYQETQYFGPGTRLLVL.

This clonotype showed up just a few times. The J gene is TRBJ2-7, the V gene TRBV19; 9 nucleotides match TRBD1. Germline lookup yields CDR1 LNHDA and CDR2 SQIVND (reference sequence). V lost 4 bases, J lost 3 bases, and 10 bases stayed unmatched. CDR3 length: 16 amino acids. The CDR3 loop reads CASSTLGQGRYYEQYF. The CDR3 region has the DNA TGTGCCAGTAGTACCCTGGGACAGGGAAGATACTACGAGCAGTACTTC.

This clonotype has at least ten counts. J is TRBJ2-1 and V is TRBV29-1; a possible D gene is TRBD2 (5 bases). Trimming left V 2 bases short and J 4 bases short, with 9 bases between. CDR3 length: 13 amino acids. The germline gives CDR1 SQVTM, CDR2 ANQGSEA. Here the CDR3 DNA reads TGCAGCGTTGAAACCGGGAATTACAATGAGCAGTTCTTC. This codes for CSVETGNYNEQFF.

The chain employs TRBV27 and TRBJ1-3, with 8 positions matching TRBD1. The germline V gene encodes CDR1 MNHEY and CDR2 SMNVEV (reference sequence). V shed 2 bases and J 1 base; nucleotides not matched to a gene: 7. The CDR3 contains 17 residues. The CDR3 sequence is CASSLLSGQGSGNTIYF. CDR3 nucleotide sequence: TGTGCCAGCAGTTTACTATCCGGACAGGGATCTGGAAACACCATATATTTT.

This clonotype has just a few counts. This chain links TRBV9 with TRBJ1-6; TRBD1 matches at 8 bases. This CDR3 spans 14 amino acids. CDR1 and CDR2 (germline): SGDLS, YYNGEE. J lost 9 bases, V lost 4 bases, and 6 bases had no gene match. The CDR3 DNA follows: TGTGCCAGCAGCCTTGACAGGGGTGGTTCACCCCTCCACTTT. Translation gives CASSLDRGGSPLHF.

CDR3 sequence (DNA): TGTGCCAGCAGCCGGACGGTCACGGATTCACCCCTCCACTTT. Its translation is CASSRTVTDSPLHF. The chain is built from TRBV7-9 and TRBJ1-6; D is ambiguous. The V and J ends lost 5 bases and 8 bases respectively, with 13 bases between them. The germline V gene has CDR1 SEHNR and CDR2 FQNEAQ (reference sequence). The CDR3 contains 14 residues.